This entry features one TCR beta chain sequence. Its antigen is still unknown. The data derive from a study of T-cell memory formation after mild COVID-19. Study-level background: Across donors, TCR clusters were largely donor specific. Study observations and caveats: Some clones that responded were present in memory (sampled pre-infection), which suggests cross-reactive memory joined. Clones from the second wave (peaking day 37) had unconfirmed SARS-CoV-2 specificity. Contracting clones localized mainly to CM and EM when CD4+ and mainly to EMRA when CD8+.

Germline CDR1 reads LNHDA; CDR2 reads SQIVND (reference sequence). This CDR3 is built from 14 residues. With 8 bases removed from V and 3 bases from J, the gap between germline ends came to 14 bases. Via MiXCR, TCRdb re-called the 5' RACE reads, giving one row per CDR3 protein. The table shows 110,000 to 150,000 distinct CDR3 sequences, with 13% to 15% occurring only once. The sequenced sample consisted of PBMCs or a T cell subset sorted from them (not recorded which). The receptor comes from an adult woman who had mild COVID-19 (a few samples of this study predate the infection). Cell type and time point are not known. The rearrangement uses TRBV19 and TRBJ1-5; perhaps TRBD1 as D (5 bases). CDR3 loop: CASHRDGLNQPQHF. CDR3 DNA: TGTGCCAGTCACCGGGACGGGCTCAATCAGCCCCAGCATTTT.